The 3 T cell receptor beta chains presented below share a single source sample, sequenced in a study of CD8 T cells in Susac syndrome. cDNA came from roughly 0.47 to 1 ug RNA primed by random hexamers. TCRdb redid the calling of the immunoSEQ multiplex PCR reads with MiXCR, one entry per CDR3 protein. Of approximately 190,000 distinct CDR3 sequences listed, 95% are singletons. Sequences were obtained from CD8+ T cells from PBMCs. These receptors all stem from a human donor with Susac syndrome.

This clonotype occurred once. The gene calls are TRBV10-3 and TRBJ1-2, with 10 bases matching TRBD1. Per the germline V gene, CDR1 is ENHRY and CDR2 is SYGVKD. The CDR3 consists of 16 residues. With 5 bases clipped from V and 4 bases from J, the junction kept 10 bases outside the gene matches. The CDR3 nucleotides are TGTGCCATCAGTTCTCCCGGGACAGGGGCCCCCTATGGCTACACCTTC. Translating it yields CAISSPGTGAPYGYTF.

The rearrangement links TRBV25-1 to TRBJ2-2; 7 nucleotides match TRBD2. The CDR3 is 15 residues long. Germline CDR1 MGHDK, CDR2 SYGVNS. Germline trimming cut 3 bases from V and 2 bases from J; bases unmatched to any gene: 3. CDR3 sequence reads: CASSDGTTNTGELFF. The CDR3 bases are TGTGCCAGCAGTGACGGGACTACCAACACCGGGGAGCTGTTTTTT.

The V and J genes are TRBV12-3 or TRBV12-4 and TRBJ2-7, with TRBD1 matching over 8 bases. This CDR3 has 14 residues. V lost 6 bases, J lost 6 bases, and 10 bases stayed unmatched. CDR3 protein: CASRRAGQGPEQYF. The CDR3 DNA is TGTGCCAGCAGGAGGGCAGGACAGGGACCCGAGCAGTACTTC.